This TCR beta chain was found in a study of technical replicates of blood from a few donors. Sequenced by immunoSEQ multiplex PCR; TCRdb stores in-frame clones only, minus some. The sample lists about 89,000 clones, roughly 94% seen once, with 0.2% to 0.25% in the top ten. The germline gives CDR1 SEHNR, CDR2 FQNEAQ (reference sequence). V lost 8 bases and J 0 bases, leaving 20 bases between the germline ends. The CDR3 is made up of 17 amino acids. The sequenced material came from T cells isolated from PBMCs. This receptor was identified in a human donor in good health. This chain joins TRBV7-9 and TRBJ2-1, with D perhaps TRBD2 (5 bases). For the CDR3, the DNA is TGTGCCAGCCTGAGATGGCCGAGGACTCGCTCCTACAATGAGCAGTTCTTC. The encoded protein is CASLRWPRTRSYNEQFF.